This T cell receptor (beta chain) emerged from a study of shared clonotypes between healthy human individuals. Study conclusions and caveats: Donor scarcity curtailed the genetic and exposure-history diversity represented herein. Researchers sampled only blood; tissue repertoires likely differ.

About this clone itself: The antigen remains unidentified.

Repertoires were generated with immunoSEQ multiplex PCR, while TCRdb's copy carries only in-frame clones and drops some. The sample has more than 450,000 clones; 79% are singletons. This CDR3 has 16 amino acids. Germline V lookup: CDR1 ENHRY, CDR2 SYGVKD. V lost 6 bases, J lost 2 bases, and 6 bases stayed unmatched. The source of this sequence is a woman aged 40 to 49 in good health. Some clones in this sample may be carry-over from other donors' samples. The material sequenced was PBMCs. This rearrangement joins TRBV10-3 to TRBJ2-2; 10 nucleotides line up with TRBD1. In DNA, the CDR3 is TGTGCCATCAGGGACAGGGGGGGGTTTAACACCGGGGAGCTGTTTTTT. This sequence encodes CAIRDRGGFNTGELFF.